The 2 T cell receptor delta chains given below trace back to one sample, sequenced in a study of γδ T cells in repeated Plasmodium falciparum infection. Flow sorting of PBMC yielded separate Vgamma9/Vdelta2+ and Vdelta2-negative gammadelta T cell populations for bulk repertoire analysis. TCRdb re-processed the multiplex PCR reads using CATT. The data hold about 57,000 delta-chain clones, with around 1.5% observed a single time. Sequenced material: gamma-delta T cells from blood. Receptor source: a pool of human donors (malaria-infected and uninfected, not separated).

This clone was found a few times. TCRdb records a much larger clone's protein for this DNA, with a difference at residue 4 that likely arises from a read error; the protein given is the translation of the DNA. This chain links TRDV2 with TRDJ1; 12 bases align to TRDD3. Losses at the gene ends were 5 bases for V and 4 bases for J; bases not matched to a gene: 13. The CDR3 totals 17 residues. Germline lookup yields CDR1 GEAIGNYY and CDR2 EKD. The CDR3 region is CACVRLLGDTGVDKLIF. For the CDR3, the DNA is TGTGCCTGTGTCCGTTTACTGGGGGATACTGGGGTCGATAAACTCATCTTT.

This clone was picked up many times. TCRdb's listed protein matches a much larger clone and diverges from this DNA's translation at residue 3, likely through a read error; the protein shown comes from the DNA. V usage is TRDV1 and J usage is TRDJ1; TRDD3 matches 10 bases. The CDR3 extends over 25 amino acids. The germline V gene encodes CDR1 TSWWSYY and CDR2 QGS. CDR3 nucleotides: TGTGCTCCTGGGGACTCTCCTACAACGGAACCCCAACCCCGTACTGGGGGATTACCAACCGATAAACTCATCTTT. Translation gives CAPGDSPTTEPQPRTGGLPTDKLIF.